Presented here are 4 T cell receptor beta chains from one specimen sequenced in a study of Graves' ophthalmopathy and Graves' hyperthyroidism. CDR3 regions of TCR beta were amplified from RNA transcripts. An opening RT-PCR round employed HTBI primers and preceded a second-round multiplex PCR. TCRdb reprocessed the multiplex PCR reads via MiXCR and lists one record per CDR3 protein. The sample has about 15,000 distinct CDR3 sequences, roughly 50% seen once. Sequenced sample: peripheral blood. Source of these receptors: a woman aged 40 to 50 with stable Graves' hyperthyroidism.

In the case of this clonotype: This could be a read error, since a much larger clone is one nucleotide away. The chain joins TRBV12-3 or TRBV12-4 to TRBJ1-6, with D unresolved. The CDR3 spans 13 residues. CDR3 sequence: CASSRERSSPLRF. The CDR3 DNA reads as TGTGCCAGCAGTCGAGAGAGGAGTTCACCCCTCCGCTTT.

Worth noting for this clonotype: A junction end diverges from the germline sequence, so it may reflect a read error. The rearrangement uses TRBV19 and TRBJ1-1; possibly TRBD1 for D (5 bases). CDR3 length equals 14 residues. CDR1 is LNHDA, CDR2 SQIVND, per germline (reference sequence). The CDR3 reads CASSMGSGRTEASF. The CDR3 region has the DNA TGTGCCAGTAGCATGGGGTCGGGACGCACTGAAGCTTCCTTT.

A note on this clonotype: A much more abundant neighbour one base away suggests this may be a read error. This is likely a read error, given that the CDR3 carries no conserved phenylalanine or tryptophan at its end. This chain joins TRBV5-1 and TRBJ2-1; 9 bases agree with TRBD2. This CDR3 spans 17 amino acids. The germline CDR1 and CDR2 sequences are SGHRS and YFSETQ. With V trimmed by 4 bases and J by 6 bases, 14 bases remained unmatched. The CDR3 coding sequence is TGCGCCAGCAGCGCAAGGGAGGGACTAGCCCTCCCCAATGAGCAGTTCTGC. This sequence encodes CASSAREGLALPNEQFC.

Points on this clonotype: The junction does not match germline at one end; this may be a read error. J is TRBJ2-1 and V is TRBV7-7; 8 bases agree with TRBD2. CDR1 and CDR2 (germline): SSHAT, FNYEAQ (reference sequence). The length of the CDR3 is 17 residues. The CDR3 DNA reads TGTGCTAGCAGCCCGCACGAGGGAGCGGGAGCTTTTAATGAGCAGTTCTTC. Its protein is CASSPHEGAGAFNEQFF.